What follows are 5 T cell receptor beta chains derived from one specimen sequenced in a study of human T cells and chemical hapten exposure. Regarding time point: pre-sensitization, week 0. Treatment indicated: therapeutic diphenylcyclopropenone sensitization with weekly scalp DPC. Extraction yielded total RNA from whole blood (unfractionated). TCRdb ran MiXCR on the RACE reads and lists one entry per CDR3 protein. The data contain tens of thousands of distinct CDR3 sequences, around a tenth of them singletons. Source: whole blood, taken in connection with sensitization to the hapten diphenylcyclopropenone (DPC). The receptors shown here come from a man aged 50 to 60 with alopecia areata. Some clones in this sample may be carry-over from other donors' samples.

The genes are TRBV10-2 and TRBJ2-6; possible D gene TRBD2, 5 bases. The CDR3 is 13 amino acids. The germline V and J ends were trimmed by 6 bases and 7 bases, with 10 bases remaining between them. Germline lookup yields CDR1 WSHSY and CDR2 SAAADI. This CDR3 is CASRISEANVLTF. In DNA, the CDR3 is TGCGCCAGCAGGATTAGCGAAGCCAACGTCCTGACTTTC.

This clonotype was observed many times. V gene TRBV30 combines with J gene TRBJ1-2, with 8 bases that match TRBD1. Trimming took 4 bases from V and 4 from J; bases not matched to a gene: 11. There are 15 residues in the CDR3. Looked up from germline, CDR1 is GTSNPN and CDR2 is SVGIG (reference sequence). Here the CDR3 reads CAWMGQALSGYGYTF. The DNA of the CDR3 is TGTGCCTGGATGGGACAGGCCCTCAGTGGCTATGGCTACACCTTC.

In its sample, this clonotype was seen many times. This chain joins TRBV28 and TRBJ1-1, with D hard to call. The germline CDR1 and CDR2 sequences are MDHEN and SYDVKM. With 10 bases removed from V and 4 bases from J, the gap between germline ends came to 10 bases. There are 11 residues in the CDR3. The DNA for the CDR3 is TGTGCCATTATTGGGTCCACTGAAGCTTTCTTT. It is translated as CAIIGSTEAFF.

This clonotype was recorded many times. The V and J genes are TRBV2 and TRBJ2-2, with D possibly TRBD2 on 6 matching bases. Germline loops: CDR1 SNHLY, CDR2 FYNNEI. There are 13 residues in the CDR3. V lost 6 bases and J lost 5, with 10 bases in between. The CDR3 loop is CASRRGWTGELFF. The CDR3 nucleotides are TGTGCCAGCAGACGGGGGTGGACCGGGGAGCTGTTTTTT.

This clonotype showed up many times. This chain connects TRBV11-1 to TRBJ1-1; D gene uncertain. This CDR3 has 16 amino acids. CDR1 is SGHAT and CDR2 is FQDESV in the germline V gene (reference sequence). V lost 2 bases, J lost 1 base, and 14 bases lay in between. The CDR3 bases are TGTGCCAGCAGCTTATTCCAGGCCGCGGGGAACACTGAAGCTTTCTTT. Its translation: CASSLFQAAGNTEAFF. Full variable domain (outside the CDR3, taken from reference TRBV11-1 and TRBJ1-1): EAEVAQSPRYKITEKSQAVAFWCDPISGHATLYWYRQILGQGPELLVQFQDESVVDDSQLPKDRFSAERLKGVDSTLKIQPAELGDSAMYLCASSLFQAAGNTEAFFGQGTRLTVV.